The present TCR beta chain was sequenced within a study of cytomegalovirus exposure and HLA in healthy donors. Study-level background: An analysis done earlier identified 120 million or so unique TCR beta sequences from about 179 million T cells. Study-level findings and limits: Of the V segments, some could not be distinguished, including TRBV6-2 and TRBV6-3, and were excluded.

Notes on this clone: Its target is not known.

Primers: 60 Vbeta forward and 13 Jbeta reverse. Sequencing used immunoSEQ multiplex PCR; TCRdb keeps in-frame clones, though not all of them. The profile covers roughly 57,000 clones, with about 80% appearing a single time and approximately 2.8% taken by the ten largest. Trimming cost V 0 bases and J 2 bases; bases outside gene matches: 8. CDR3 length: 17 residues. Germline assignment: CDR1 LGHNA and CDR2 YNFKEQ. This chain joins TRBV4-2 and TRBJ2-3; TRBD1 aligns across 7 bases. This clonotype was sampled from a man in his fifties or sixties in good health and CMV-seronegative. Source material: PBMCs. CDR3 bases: TGTGCCAGCAGCCAAGAGGTCAGGGGGAAGGTCACAGATACGCAGTATTTT. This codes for CASSQEVRGKVTDTQYF.